This T cell receptor (beta chain) derives from a study of blood T cells in healthy people across ages. The length of the CDR3 is 15 residues. Germline V gene lookup returns CDR1 SGDLS and CDR2 YYNGEE. The V and J ends lost 0 bases and 2 bases, in that order; junction bases with no gene match: 4. Donors ranged from 6 to 90 years old and were healthy Caucasians in Russia. Each sample had at least 6 million PBMCs isolated. A second PCR, run for about 7 to 11 cycles, used a sample-barcoded 5' primer plus a J-beta primer mix. TCRdb independently ran MiXCR on the 5' RACE reads; one entry per CDR3 protein. In the table there are approximately 1,000,000 distinct CDR3 sequences, around two fifths of which are singletons.

This clonotype was sampled from a man in his late teens or twenties in good health. Sequencing was carried out using blood. This chain joins TRBV9 and TRBJ1-2; TRBD1 matches at 7 bases. CDR3 sequence: CASSVGDRENYGYTF. The CDR3 region has the DNA TGTGCCAGCAGCGTAGGTGACAGGGAAAACTATGGCTACACCTTC.